These 9 T cell receptor beta chains came from one sample sequenced in a study of blood T cell repertoires in COVID-19. Assay: immunoSEQ multiplex PCR; the TCRdb copy retains only in-frame clones and omits some. The repertoire holds about 120,000 clones, with over 75% as singletons. The sequenced material came from peripheral blood. The origin of the receptors is a woman in her 70s who had recovered from COVID-19.

The chain is built from TRBV5-1 and TRBJ2-7; 9 bases map to TRBD1. This CDR3 is built from 13 residues. The V and J ends lost 3 bases and 12 bases, in that order; junction bases with no gene match: 10. CDR1 and CDR2 (germline): SGHRS, YFSETQ. The CDR3 DNA reads as TGCGCCAGCAGCTCTGCCAGGGGACAGGGAGTGTACTTC. This translates into CASSSARGQGVYF.

The V call is TRBV7-9, the J call TRBJ2-5, with D possibly being TRBD2 (5 bases). Trimming removed 0 bases from V and 10 bases from J, with 12 bases in between. CDR3 length: 13 amino acids. Germline V gives CDR1 SEHNR, CDR2 FQNEAQ (reference sequence). The CDR3 spells CASSLASRGIQYF. The CDR3 region has the DNA TGTGCCAGCAGCTTAGCTAGCCGGGGTATCCAGTACTTC.

The chain carries TRBV10-1 and TRBJ1-6; tentative D call: TRBD1 (6 bases). CDR3 length: 15 amino acids. The V gene's germline CDR1 is WNHNN and CDR2 SYGVQD (reference sequence). V was trimmed by 5 bases and J by 8 bases, leaving 16 bases between them. CDR3 loop: CASSIQGAIDSPLHF. Here the CDR3 DNA reads TGCGCCAGCAGTATACAGGGTGCCATAGATTCACCCCTCCACTTT.

V is TRBV7-8 and J is TRBJ1-3; D might be TRBD1 (5 bases). V dropped 1 base and J dropped 2 bases, with 6 bases sitting between them. The CDR3 is 14 residues long. Germline values: CDR1 SGHVS, CDR2 FQNEAQ. This chain's CDR3 is CASSLGGAGNTIYF. DNA for the CDR3: TGTGCCAGCAGCTTAGGGGGCGCTGGAAACACCATATATTTT. Complete variable domain (other parts from reference TRBV7-8 and TRBJ1-3): GAGVSQSPRYKVAKRGQDVALRCDPISGHVSLFWYQQALGQGPEFLTYFQNEAQLDKSGLPSDRFFAERPEGSVSTLKIQRTQQEDSAVYLCASSLGGAGNTIYFGEGSWLTVV.

The chain has TRBV5-1 and TRBJ2-3; the D gene is possibly TRBD1 (5 bases). CDR3 length equals 15 residues. Looked up from germline, CDR1 is SGHRS and CDR2 is YFSETQ. The germline V and J ends were trimmed by 4 bases and 3 bases, with 15 bases remaining between them. In DNA, the CDR3 is TGCGCCAGCAGCCCCGTATGGGGCGAAACAGATACGCAGTATTTT. It is translated as CASSPVWGETDTQYF.

J is TRBJ1-2 and V is TRBV30, with a tentative D call TRBD1 (6 bases). V was shortened by 3 bases and J by 4 bases, with 15 bases between the two germline ends. Germline assignment: CDR1 GTSNPN and CDR2 SVGIG (reference sequence). This CDR3 is 14 amino acids long. In DNA, the CDR3 is TGTGCCTGGAGGGAGACAGGAGGCCCCTATGGCTACACCTTC. It specifies CAWRETGGPYGYTF.

The rearrangement joins TRBV5-4 to TRBJ1-6; TRBD1 matches at 7 bases. Germline trimming cut 4 bases from V and 9 bases from J; bases unmatched to any gene: 4. Per germline, CDR1 SGHNT and CDR2 YYREEE (reference sequence). This CDR3 has 13 residues. CDR3 loop: CASSPDRASPLHF. CDR3 nucleotides: TGTGCCAGCAGCCCCGACAGGGCTTCACCCCTCCACTTT.

V and J are TRBV7-3 and TRBJ1-1; 7 bases agree with TRBD1. V trimming: 4 bases; J trimming: 0 bases; junction bases outside the gene matches: 5. This CDR3 region has 15 residues. CDR1 and CDR2 from the germline V gene are SGHTA and FQGTGA. CDR3 sequence reads: CASSSGTDLNTEAFF. Written as DNA, the CDR3 is TGTGCCAGCAGCTCGGGGACAGACTTGAACACTGAAGCTTTCTTT.

V and J are TRBV12-1 and TRBJ2-3; the table assigns TRBD2, which was not confirmed against the DNA. TRBV12-1 is listed as a pseudogene. The CDR3 runs 14 residues. The CDR3 bases are TGTGCCAGCAGCTTTCTAGCGGACACAGATACGCAGTATTTT. Protein: CASSFLADTDTQYF.